These T cell receptor beta chains were read from a single sample in a study of T cell responses to AZD1222 COVID-19 vaccine. Sequenced by immunoSEQ multiplex PCR; TCRdb stores in-frame clones only, minus some. The table has roughly 180,000 clones, roughly 88% seen once. Material: peripheral blood, obtained on day 0 of AZD1222 vaccination. These receptors were collected from an adult in good health. Both conserved end residues are trimmed from each CDR3.

CDR3: ASSLEARGFYGYT
V: TRBV7-2
J: TRBJ1-2

CDR3: ASSLEVRGQGYT
V: TRBV7-8
J: TRBJ1-2

CDR3: ASSPPNRAIHGYT
V: TRBV7-9
J: TRBJ1-2

CDR3: ASSYRGVVYEQY
V: TRBV28
J: TRBJ2-7

CDR3: ASRGQGPYGYT
V: TRBV25-1
J: TRBJ1-2

CDR3: ASSLVGNSPLH
V: TRBV5-1
J: TRBJ1-6

CDR3: ASSLSVGVNTGELF
V: TRBV27
J: TRBJ2-2

CDR3: ATLLAGGRNEQF
V: TRBV5-4
J: TRBJ2-1

CDR3: ASSFRTGANEQY
V: TRBV19
J: TRBJ2-7

CDR3: ASGLVPGRDEQY
V: TRBV12-5
J: TRBJ2-7

CDR3: ASTLDGVGYNEQF
V: TRBV5-5
J: TRBJ2-1

CDR3: ASSIGGKPNQPQH
V: TRBV19
J: TRBJ1-5

CDR3: ASSQGIGGTYSNQPQH
V: TRBV3-1/TRBV3-2
J: TRBJ1-5

CDR3: ASSLIMSTEAF
V: TRBV7-3
J: TRBJ1-1

CDR3: ASSLAGTGVLTPSTNEKLF
V: TRBV7-2
J: TRBJ1-4

CDR3: ASSSVGQNTGELF
V: TRBV7-9
J: TRBJ2-2

CDR3: ASSLKRREEGTDTQY
V: TRBV7-2
J: TRBJ2-3

CDR3: ASSFPGGNNSPLH
V: TRBV28
J: TRBJ1-6

CDR3: AWSRGESGNYGYT
V: TRBV30
J: TRBJ1-2

CDR3: ASTFGGDQPQH
V: TRBV12-3/TRBV12-4
J: TRBJ1-5

CDR3: ASSLAGGQPQH
V: TRBV5-5
J: TRBJ1-5

CDR3: SVVIVRGQPQH
V: TRBV29-1
J: TRBJ1-5

CDR3: ASSLNQRGGYT
V: TRBV7-3
J: TRBJ1-2

CDR3: ASGRAHDTYEQY
V: TRBV6-5
J: TRBJ2-7

CDR3: ASSLELSSGNTIY
V: TRBV5-6
J: TRBJ1-3

CDR3: ASSATGAGSNQPQH
V: TRBV9
J: TRBJ1-5

CDR3: ASSLVGPEEPEAF
V: TRBV28
J: TRBJ1-1

CDR3: ASSLGTGGTQY
V: TRBV12-3/TRBV12-4
J: TRBJ2-5

CDR3: ASSIGSAGDGYT
V: TRBV19
J: TRBJ1-2

CDR3: ASSGGAGYT
V: TRBV5-6
J: TRBJ1-2

CDR3: ASSLEVGAAPEAF
V: TRBV5-6
J: TRBJ1-1

CDR3: ASKHQETQY
V: TRBV19
J: TRBJ2-5

CDR3: ASSFRTGDEAF
V: TRBV27
J: TRBJ1-1

CDR3: SASREGATYEQY
V: TRBV20-1
J: TRBJ2-7

CDR3: ASSQVIVETQY
V: TRBV4-1
J: TRBJ2-5

CDR3: ASSGAGSADTQY
V: TRBV3-1/TRBV3-2
J: TRBJ2-3

CDR3: ASSSPTGRARGETQY
V: TRBV5-6
J: TRBJ2-5

CDR3: ASSQDRAGGSGNTIY
V: TRBV4-3
J: TRBJ1-3

CDR3: ASSQDRLGTEAF
V: TRBV4-2
J: TRBJ1-1

CDR3: ASSFGTLNYGYT
V: TRBV11-2
J: TRBJ1-2

CDR3: ASSSLHGYT
V: TRBV6-5
J: TRBJ1-2

CDR3: SVVPSTGELF
V: TRBV29-1
J: TRBJ2-2

CDR3: ASSDGTGGTDTQY
V: TRBV10-2
J: TRBJ2-3

CDR3: ASSLGRFSYNSPLH
V: TRBV11-2
J: TRBJ1-6

CDR3: ASSFLGGEQPQH
V: TRBV7-9
J: TRBJ1-5

CDR3: ATSDPGTPSTDTQY
V: TRBV24-1
J: TRBJ2-3

CDR3: ASSDRTADTQY
V: TRBV2
J: TRBJ2-3

CDR3: ASSYLEREGPDTQY
V: TRBV5-4
J: TRBJ2-3

CDR3: ASSYLENTEAF
V: TRBV27
J: TRBJ1-1

CDR3: ASSLGLAGVGNEQF
V: TRBV5-1
J: TRBJ2-1